This T cell receptor beta chain is from a study of cytomegalovirus exposure and HLA in healthy donors (dated by TCRdb to the late 2010s). Concerning the study at large: An earlier analysis of approximately 600 of the donors reported more than 250 Gb of sequence data and 117 million unique TCR beta sequences from about 179 million T cells. Of the roughly 400 genotyped donors, 65% to 90% fell in the genetic ancestry cluster associated with self-reported Caucasian donors. Rather than using new phenotypic data, the later analysis identified candidate immune exposures from TCR beta sequences and from how often those sequences occurred across donors. High-throughput TCR immunosequencing, statistical association of individual TCRs with disease status, and machine learning were combined to predict cytomegalovirus infection status. Because of strong linkage in the cohort, 5 or 6 DR-DQ haplotypes were treated as single units for association and clustering. Typing coverage varied by locus: roughly 629-640 donors for A, B, C, DRB1 and DQB1; about 520 for DQA1; about 590 for DPA1; approximately 490 for DPB1. Donor age, sex, ethnicity and CMV serostatus were compiled together with the repertoire data. Across some 400 genotyped donors of the cohort, an average of approximately 240,000 unique TCR beta nucleotide sequences per donor were sequenced, and approximately 17% of those sequences were non-productive. A later analysis re-analyzed previously published TCR beta repertoires from roughly 600 donors and added high-resolution HLA genotyping to study TCR occurrence patterns. Every discovery cohort repertoire had been produced on one sequencing platform. The T cell repertoires of roughly 660 subjects were profiled by immunosequencing and related to cytomegalovirus serostatus. The study aimed to test whether cataloging public T cell receptors could reveal signatures of past pathogen exposure. An early release that covered fewer than 750 HLA-typed donors contained 250 to 350 gigabases of sequencing data and 70 million to 100 million unique TCR sequences. Class I and class II HLA loci were covered by the typing at four-digit resolution. A separate validation cohort of over a hundred different subjects was used in addition to the 666-subject first cohort. Genome-wide SNP genotypes for about three fifths of the roughly 670 donors were used in a later genetic analysis, which treated that subset as a discovery cohort. In an earlier analysis of several hundred of the donors, high-throughput TCR beta sequencing was used to judge whether each TCR beta V gene segment behaved as functional or pseudogenic. Here is what the overall study found, with its caveats: A later genetic analysis reported fewer N-insertions in productive TCRs among donors in an Asian-associated ancestry cluster than the roughly 720-donor mean. A later analysis found that HLA-associated TCR beta chains were more clonally expanded and had lower generation probabilities than equally common non-associated chains. A further reported finding was that TCR beta sequences accurately predicted the HLA-A and HLA-B alleles for most subjects in the first cohort. In a later analysis, around 15,000 TCR beta sequences were associated with specific HLA alleles at a false discovery rate of 0.05. A few of the identified cytomegalovirus-associated TCR beta chains were confirmed in vitro to be specific for cytomegalovirus antigens. Linkage disequilibrium might explain the correlated functional status among segregating V segments, but an unknown experimental factor could not be ruled out. A cluster of highly shared sequence variants was judged likely to be a technical artifact of the sequencing pipeline. Several of the top co-occurrence clusters appeared to be linked to parvovirus B19, influenza, CMV and Epstein-Barr virus, according to a later analysis. While some public TCRs were present in many individuals, most TCR sequences turned up only very rarely across donors. A total of fewer than 200 TCR beta chains were listed by the study as associated with cytomegalovirus. It was suggested by the authors that the approach could potentially be generalized to other disease states and immunological phenotypes. In a later analysis, most CMV-associated TCR beta chains were found to appear HLA-restricted, with HLA associations seemingly driven largely by CMV exposure. Because the 87-base-pair reads could not distinguish some IMGT-functional V segments, including TRBV6-2 and TRBV6-3, those segments were excluded. Because counts were too low, approximately 18 rarely observed V segments, including chromosome 9 orphons, were excluded from the earlier analysis of fewer than 650 of the donors. A later analysis found that TCR association rates varied across HLA loci, with DRB1 alleles showing the most associated TCRs and HLA-C alleles the fewest. Immune exposure information for the cohort was limited to CMV serostatus. In an earlier analysis of 587 of the donors, most TCR beta V segments appeared in productive rearrangements about 90% or about 30% of the time, broadly matching IMGT annotations. The cohort was sequenced for TCR beta chains only, and without alpha or paired-chain data the features that could be detected were limited. An association between a missense DCLRE1C variant and V-gene and J-gene trimming of TCR beta chains was found in a later genetic analysis and replicated in an independent cohort. Because HLA typing was missing for some donors at each locus, association tests included only the typed subset. In both the original and validation cohorts, the classifier was reported to diagnose cytomegalovirus status with high specificity and sensitivity. The presence/absence analyses assumed that sequencing depth was roughly uniform across donors, and that assumption may not be true. When HLA alleles, especially DR and DQ, strongly co-occurred, TCR associations were difficult to assign to individual alleles.

The cohort consisted of some 670 healthy bone marrow donors. At the time of sampling, all cohort members were nominally healthy, though unrecorded immune exposures were likely present. The donor tested CMV seronegative and was one of the 352 seronegative cohort members. A peripheral blood sample was collected from each donor, and TCR beta sequencing was performed on peripheral blood mononuclear cells. Genomic DNA was extracted from the blood cell samples with the Qiagen DNeasy Blood Extraction Kit. A word on this clone: It lacks a known antigen. No base-level quality is on record; no much larger clone is a single base apart.

Library method: the immunoSEQ multiplex PCR assay. For the multiplex PCR, a mixture combining 60 forward primers for TCR Vbeta segments and 13 reverse primers for TCR Jbeta segments was used. The CDR3 region of rearranged TCR beta genes was amplified from genomic DNA with a multiplex PCR assay. The Illumina HiSeq System was used to sequence the amplified TCR beta libraries as 87-base-pair reads. The authors' analysis ran thus. A later analysis tallied roughly 78 million unique TCR beta chains across the 666 repertoires, and approximately 12 million of those chains were shared by two or more donors. To remove PCR and sequencing errors, raw reads were error-corrected and collapsed into unique sequences using a nearest-neighbor algorithm that merged closely related sequences. To assign V, D and J gene segments, CDR3 sequences were aligned to IMGT reference sequences. For a sequence to be retained, at least a six-nucleotide match to both a V gene segment and a J gene segment was required. Rearrangements were classified as productive when the CDR3 lacked stop codons and remained in frame with V and J, and all other rearrangements were classified as non-productive. CDR3 was defined by IMGT convention, running from the second conserved V-encoded cysteine to the conserved J-encoded phenylalanine. The earlier analysis of roughly 590 of the donors excluded any sequence lacking an unambiguous match to a single V gene segment. In an earlier analysis of approximately 590 of the donors, a V segment was called functional when productive rearrangements were above 56.7%, and segregating when the standard deviation between donors exceeded 5%. To diagnose cytomegalovirus status from the catalog of TCR beta chain sequences, a statistical classification framework was built. V and J gene assignment, in a later analysis, came from comparing TCR nucleotide sequences with IMGT/GENE-DB human TR gene sequences. The TCRdist pipeline was used in a later analysis to assign CDR3 sequences and most-parsimonious VDJ recombination scenarios. A later analysis defined each TCR beta chain by its CDR3 amino acid sequence plus V-gene family, and excluded reads lacking a unique V-gene family. A later analysis removed 500 to 600 highly shared, low-generation-probability nucleotide sequences to deal with suspected cross-contamination and a sequencing artifact. In a later analysis, a clonal expansion index was calculated for each public chain from normalized within-repertoire ranks of inferred template counts. In a later analysis, generation probabilities were computed with a VDJ recombination model fitted to out-of-frame rearrangements, and the resulting probabilities were checked against IGoR. In a later analysis, hypergeometric tests were used to score TCR-TCR, TCR-HLA and TCR-CMV co-occurrence, with a repertoire-size bias correction applied to TCR pairs. To estimate false discovery rates, a later analysis permuted the HLA or CMV assignments 20 times. In a later analysis, co-occurring TCRs were grouped with DBSCAN, and TCRdist sequence similarity was added when clustering was performed within HLA-allele-positive subsets. For co-occurrence clustering, repertoires with fewer than 30,000 or more than 120,000 public chains were excluded, along with five repertoires with anomalous nucleotide sharing. TCRdb carries this immuneACCESS record with in-frame sequences only. Its versions omit some clonotypes, under half of them owing to an unresolved V gene in the studies checked, with the rest unexplained. V and J calls and clone size are given by that table; D and trimming were obtained from the DNA. The sample table shows around 180,000 clones, and around nine tenths are seen once. The ten largest clones represent around 1.5% of the sample.

Reading the germline V gene (reference sequence) gives CDR1 MNHNY and CDR2 SVGAGI. The CDR3 runs 14 residues from the cysteine to the phenylalanine. Only the CDR3 portion is preserved as DNA: 42 bases, with reading frame beginning at the first base. V sheds 5 bases and J sheds 4 bases, leaving 14 bases between their ends. The TCR comes from a woman younger than 35 in good health and CMV-seronegative. The sample consisted of PBMCs. Rearrangement joined TRBV6-6 to TRBJ1-2, with the D gene not confidently named. Here is the DNA: TGTGCCAGCAGTACCCCGGGTGCGAGCTATGGCTACACCTTC. The resulting protein is CASSTPGASYGYTF.